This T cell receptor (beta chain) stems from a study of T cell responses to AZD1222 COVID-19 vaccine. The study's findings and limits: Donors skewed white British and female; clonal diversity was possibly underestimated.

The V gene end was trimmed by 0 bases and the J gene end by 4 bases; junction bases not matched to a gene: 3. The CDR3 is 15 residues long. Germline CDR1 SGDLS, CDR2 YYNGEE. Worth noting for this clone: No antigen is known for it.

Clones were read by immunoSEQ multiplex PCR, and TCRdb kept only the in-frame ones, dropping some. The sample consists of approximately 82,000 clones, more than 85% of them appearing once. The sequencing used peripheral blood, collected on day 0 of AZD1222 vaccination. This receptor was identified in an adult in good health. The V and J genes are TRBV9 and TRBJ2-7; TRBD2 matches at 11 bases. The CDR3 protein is CASSVEGTSGYEQYF. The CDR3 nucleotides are TGTGCCAGCAGCGTAGAGGGGACTAGCGGTTACGAGCAGTACTTC. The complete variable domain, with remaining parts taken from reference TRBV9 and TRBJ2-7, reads DSGVTQTPKHLITATGQRVTLRCSPRSGDLSVYWYQQSLDQGLQFLIQYYNGEERAKGNILERFSAQQFPDLHSELNLSSLELGDSALYFCASSVEGTSGYEQYFGPGTRLTVT.